These 27 T cell receptor beta chains originate from one sample sequenced in a study of cytomegalovirus exposure and HLA in healthy donors (dated by TCRdb to 2016 to 2017). Library prep was done by the immunoSEQ multiplex PCR assay. For the multiplex PCR, a mixture combining 60 forward primers for TCR Vbeta segments and 13 reverse primers for TCR Jbeta segments was used. TCRdb's version of the immuneACCESS table is confined to in-frame rearrangements and falls short of the full clone set. An unresolved V gene accounts for under half of the shortfall where checked; the remainder is of unknown origin. This sample lists around 130,000 clones; 65% to 90% were detected once. Of the sample, 0.95% to 1.5% falls within the top ten clones. Sample: PBMCs. All receptors derive from a girl aged 2-9 years in good health and CMV-seronegative.

V usage is TRBV7-2 and J usage is TRBJ2-1; 8 positions match TRBD2. CDR3 length equals 15 residues. V gave up 0 bases and J gave up 8 bases; unmatched junction bases: 6. The germline V gene encodes CDR1 SGHTA and CDR2 FQGNSA. CDR3 coding DNA: TGTGCCAGCAGCTTAGCTGCGGGGGGCCAGGATGAGCAGTTCTTC. Amino acids: CASSLAAGGQDEQFF.

This clone is a singleton in its sample. This chain uses TRBV27 with TRBJ2-1; TRBD2 matches at 8 bases. V shed 3 bases, J shed 16 bases, and the junction held 11 bases outside the gene matches. Per the germline V gene, CDR1 is MNHEY and CDR2 is SMNVEV (reference sequence). The CDR3 has 13 residues. The CDR3 here is CASSFSSAGLVFF. The CDR3 DNA follows: TGTGCCAGCAGTTTTAGTTCCGCGGGACTAGTCTTCTTC.

V is TRBV28 and J is TRBJ2-7; TRBD2 matches 11 bases. J was trimmed by 5 bases and V by 3 bases; bases with no gene match: 6. The CDR3 spans 15 residues. Germline lookup yields CDR1 MDHEN and CDR2 SYDVKM. The CDR3 is CASSFRSGRADEQYF. In nucleotides, the CDR3 is TGTGCCAGCAGTTTTCGTAGCGGGAGGGCCGACGAGCAGTACTTC.

The chain combines TRBV7-9 with TRBJ1-1; D not certain. This CDR3 has 14 residues. The ends were cut back, 5 bases at V and 2 bases at J, with 12 bases in the middle. Germline CDR1 is SEHNR and CDR2 is FQNEAQ (reference sequence). The CDR3 coding sequence is TGTGCCAGCAGCCCTAAGAGATTAAACACTGAAGCTTTCTTT. It encodes CASSPKRLNTEAFF.

The CDR3 loop is CASSLLGPQDTQYF. The CDR3 region has the DNA TGTGCCAGCAGTTTATTGGGCCCCCAGGATACGCAGTATTTT. The genes are TRBV27 and TRBJ2-3; D is unclear. The CDR3 runs 14 residues. V dropped 1 base and J dropped 6 bases, with 11 bases sitting between them. Germline V gene sequence: CDR1 MNHEY, CDR2 SMNVEV (reference sequence).

This chain joins TRBV5-6 and TRBJ2-1, with a weak D call TRBD1 (5 bases). The CDR3 contains 15 residues. Trimming pared 2 bases from V and 8 bases from J, leaving 17 bases between. Per germline, CDR1 SGHDT and CDR2 YYEEEE. CDR3 protein: CASSLTVDMGYEQFF. DNA of the CDR3: TGTGCCAGCAGCTTAACGGTGGACATGGGCTATGAGCAGTTCTTC.

The rearrangement uses TRBV5-1 and TRBJ2-1; 12 nucleotides align to TRBD2. With 4 bases clipped from V and 2 bases from J, the junction kept 7 bases outside the gene matches. The CDR3 length is 17 residues. Germline V CDR1 and CDR2: SGHRS, YFSETQ. CDR3 in DNA: TGCGCCAGCAGCGAGAGAACTAGCGGGGGGCCCTACAATGAGCAGTTCTTC. Residues: CASSERTSGGPYNEQFF. Full variable domain (missing parts from reference TRBV5-1 and TRBJ2-1): KAGVTQTPRYLIKTRGQQVTLSCSPISGHRSVSWYQQTPGQGLQFLFEYFSETQRNKGNFPGRFSGRQFSNSRSEMNVSTLELGDSALYLCASSERTSGGPYNEQFFGPGTRLTVL.

This clone is a singleton in its sample. The chain employs TRBV7-9 and TRBJ2-1, with TRBD1 identical over 9 bases. Per the germline V gene, CDR1 is SEHNR and CDR2 is FQNEAQ (reference sequence). The CDR3 is made up of 16 amino acids. J lost 6 bases, V lost 3 bases, and 9 bases had no gene match. In DNA, the CDR3 is TGTGCCAGCAGCTTTAAGTTGGGACAGGGTCGCAATGAGCAGTTCTTC. This encodes CASSFKLGQGRNEQFF.

The J gene is TRBJ2-5, the V gene TRBV18; D is perhaps TRBD2 (6 bases). The CDR3 loop spans 16 amino acids. Deletions cut 0 bases from V and 5 bases from J, with 16 bases between. Looked up from germline, CDR1 is KGHSH and CDR2 is LQKENI. The DNA for the CDR3 is TGTGCCAGCTCACCACCTAGCGGCCGTCCGGGTGAGACCCAGTACTTC. Its translation is CASSPPSGRPGETQYF.

CDR3 sequence: CSVAGFTNTGELFF. CDR3 coding DNA: TGCAGCGTTGCCGGGTTTACGAACACCGGGGAGCTGTTTTTT. This chain joins TRBV29-1 and TRBJ2-2; D is unclear. CDR3 length: 14 residues. Trimming pared 4 bases from V and 0 bases from J, leaving 9 bases between. Germline assignment: CDR1 SQVTM and CDR2 ANQGSEA.

This sequence joins TRBV5-1 and TRBJ2-1, with 16 bases identical to TRBD2. Germline V gene sequence: CDR1 SGHRS, CDR2 YFSETQ. The CDR3 has 18 amino acids. After removal of 7 bases from V and 0 bases from J, the junction contained 7 bases not matched to a gene. The CDR3 DNA follows: TGCGCCAGCTCCGGGACTAGCGGGGGGGAACCCTCCTACAATGAGCAGTTCTTC. Translation gives CASSGTSGGEPSYNEQFF.

V gene TRBV7-2 combines with J gene TRBJ1-2, with 7 nucleotides matching TRBD1. CDR3 size: 15 residues. Germline CDR1 is SGHTA and CDR2 is FQGNSA. V trimming: 5 bases; J trimming: 5 bases; junction bases outside the gene matches: 11. The CDR3 bases are TGTGCCAGCAGCCTTGCAGGGGGTTATGGGTATGGCTACACCTTC. This translates into CASSLAGGYGYGYTF.

The chain links TRBV7-2 to TRBJ2-5; possibly TRBD2 for D (6 bases). The germline V and J ends were trimmed by 4 bases and 5 bases, with 20 bases remaining between them. Germline CDR1 is SGHTA and CDR2 is FQGNSA. The CDR3 spans 16 residues. The CDR3 is CASSSRRGAAVETQYF. As DNA, the CDR3 is TGTGCCAGCAGCTCCCGGCGCGGGGCGGCCGTGGAGACCCAGTACTTC.

The rearrangement links TRBV10-3 to TRBJ1-1, with 8 bases fitting TRBD1. Trimming removed 0 bases from V and 1 base from J; junction bases left unmatched: 10. This CDR3 has 18 residues. The germline V gene encodes CDR1 ENHRY and CDR2 SYGVKD. The CDR3 is CAISESSFGGTGNTEAFF. The CDR3 bases are TGTGCCATCAGTGAGTCATCGTTCGGGGGGACAGGGAACACTGAAGCTTTCTTT.

V usage is TRBV2 and J usage is TRBJ2-3; 13 bases map to TRBD2. The germline V gene encodes CDR1 SNHLY and CDR2 FYNNEI. The CDR3 runs 16 residues. The ends lost 4 bases at V and 3 bases at J; junction bases unmatched: 4. The CDR3 nucleotides are TGTGCCAGCAGTGCGCGACTAGCGGGAGGAACAGATACGCAGTATTTT. This codes for CASSARLAGGTDTQYF. Full variable domain (remainder filled in from reference TRBV2 and TRBJ2-3): EPEVTQTPSHQVTQMGQEVILRCVPISNHLYFYWYRQILGQKVEFLVSFYNNEISEKSEIFDDQFSVERPDGSNFTLKIRSTKLEDSAMYFCASSARLAGGTDTQYFGPGTRLTVL.

The V and J genes are TRBV5-6 and TRBJ2-3, with D perhaps matching TRBD2 (5 bases). CDR3 size: 14 residues. The germline V gene encodes CDR1 SGHDT and CDR2 YYEEEE. V was pared by 3 bases and J by 4 bases, with 12 bases between. The DNA of the CDR3 is TGTGCCAGCAGCTCGGACGGGAAACCAGATACGCAGTATTTT. This translates into CASSSDGKPDTQYF. Together with reference TRBV5-6 and TRBJ2-3, the CDR3 gives the full variable domain: DAGVTQSPTHLIKTRGQQVTLRCSPKSGHDTVSWYQQALGQGPQFIFQYYEEEERQRGNFPDRFSGHQFPNYSSELNVNALLLGDSALYLCASSSDGKPDTQYFGPGTRLTVL.

CDR3 loop: CASSLSGTGGHNEQFF. CDR3 in DNA: TGTGCCAGCAGTTTGTCCGGGACAGGGGGCCACAATGAGCAGTTCTTC. The chain employs TRBV6-5 and TRBJ2-1; 12 positions agree with TRBD1. J was trimmed by 5 bases and V by 4 bases; bases with no gene match: 6. The CDR3 has 16 residues. Germline V gives CDR1 MNHEY, CDR2 SVGAGI.

V is TRBV13 and J is TRBJ2-3, with 7 bases identical to TRBD1. V shed 5 bases, J shed 1 base, and the junction held 15 bases outside the gene matches. The CDR3 covers 18 residues. Germline V CDR1 and CDR2: PRHDT, FYEKMQ (reference sequence). For the CDR3, the DNA is TGTGCCAGCAGCCCGCGAGGGTTCGGACAGGTGGGCACAGATACGCAGTATTTT. This sequence encodes CASSPRGFGQVGTDTQYF.

Regarding this clone: Other DNA sequences in the same sample also yield this CDR3. The J gene is TRBJ2-7, the V gene TRBV5-4; 11 nucleotides align to TRBD2. CDR3 length: 14 amino acids. J lost 6 bases, V lost 4 bases, and 6 bases had no gene match. Germline V gene sequence: CDR1 SGHNT, CDR2 YYREEE (reference sequence). Here the CDR3 reads CASSNSGGAAEQYF. For the CDR3, the DNA is TGTGCCAGCAGCAATAGCGGGGGGGCCGCCGAGCAGTACTTC.

The chain links TRBV28 to TRBJ1-3; D is undetermined. The V end lost 5 bases, the J end lost 5 bases, and 13 bases lay between the germline ends. There are 14 residues in the CDR3. Germline V lookup: CDR1 MDHEN, CDR2 SYDVKM. The CDR3 region has the DNA TGTGCCAGCAGTCCCCTAACCCTACGAAACACCATATATTTT. Its protein product is CASSPLTLRNTIYF.

This sequence joins TRBV20-1 and TRBJ1-5; no clear D gene. This CDR3 has 11 amino acids. The ends were cut back, 6 bases at V and 2 bases at J, with 5 bases in the middle. The germline V gene encodes CDR1 DFQATT and CDR2 SNEGSKA (reference sequence). In DNA form, the CDR3 reads TGCAGTGCCAAGCGCAATCAGCCCCAGCATTTT. It is translated as CSAKRNQPQHF.

The V call is TRBV7-9, the J call TRBJ2-7, with D possibly matching TRBD2 (6 bases). Trimming shortened V by 5 bases and J by 1 base, and 12 bases separated the two germline ends. CDR1 is SEHNR and CDR2 is FQNEAQ in the germline V gene (reference sequence). The CDR3 is 14 residues long. CDR3 nucleotide sequence: TGTGCCAGCAGCAAAGGAGGGGCTTCCTACGAGCAGTACTTC. This codes for CASSKGGASYEQYF. The variable domain in full, completed from reference TRBV7-9 and TRBJ2-7, reads DTGVSQNPRHKITKRGQNVTFRCDPISEHNRLYWYRQTLGQGPEFLTYFQNEAQLEKSRLLSDRFSAERPKGSFSTLEIQRTEQGDSAMYLCASSKGGASYEQYFGPGTRLTVT.

The gene calls are TRBV30 and TRBJ1-4; TRBD1 is a possible D gene (5 bases). This CDR3 is built from 14 residues. Looked up from germline, CDR1 is GTSNPN and CDR2 is SVGIG (reference sequence). V lost 3 bases, J lost 8 bases, and 16 bases lay in between. In DNA, the CDR3 is TGTGCCTGGAGCTGGGGCAGTGGGAAGGAAAAACTGTTTTTT. It encodes CAWSWGSGKEKLFF.

This clone was found once. The chain has TRBV30 and TRBJ1-6; 8 positions agree with TRBD1. V lost 2 bases, J lost 2 bases, and 8 bases stayed unmatched. The CDR3 is 17 residues long. CDR1 and CDR2 (germline): GTSNPN, SVGIG (reference sequence). The CDR3 is CAWSRIQGGPYNSPLHF. DNA of the CDR3: TGTGCCTGGAGTAGAATACAGGGGGGCCCCTATAATTCACCCCTCCACTTT.

The V gene is TRBV5-6, the J gene TRBJ2-3; 7 bases line up with TRBD1. The CDR3 is 14 amino acids. CDR1 and CDR2 (germline): SGHDT, YYEEEE. V was clipped by 4 bases and J by 5 bases; unmatched bases: 7. The CDR3 nucleotides read TGTGCCAGCAGCAAATGGGACAGCGGAGATACGCAGTATTTT. Its protein is CASSKWDSGDTQYF.

The chain couples TRBV30 to TRBJ1-6; D unresolved. V gave up 1 base and J gave up 6 bases, with 7 bases separating them. This CDR3 is built from 13 residues. Germline CDR1 is GTSNPN and CDR2 is SVGIG (reference sequence). The DNA for the CDR3 is TGTGCCTGGAGTGACGGACTTAATTCACCCCTCCACTTT. Amino acid sequence: CAWSDGLNSPLHF. The full variable domain, with the rest looked up from reference TRBV30 and TRBJ1-6, is SQTIHQWPATLVQPVGSPLSLECTVEGTSNPNLYWYRQAAGRGLQLLFYSVGIGQISSEVPQNLSASRPQDRQFILSSKKLLLSDSGFYLCAWSDGLNSPLHFGNGTRLTVT.

The chain is built from TRBV30 and TRBJ1-3, with D possibly TRBD1 on 5 matching bases. V dropped 4 bases and J dropped 7 bases, with 29 bases sitting between them. Per germline, CDR1 GTSNPN and CDR2 SVGIG (reference sequence). The length of the CDR3 is 18 residues. The CDR3 sequence is CAWTGPSVWDGGSNTIYF. Written as DNA, the CDR3 is TGTGCCTGGACTGGACCGTCAGTTTGGGACGGGGGATCGAACACCATATATTTT.